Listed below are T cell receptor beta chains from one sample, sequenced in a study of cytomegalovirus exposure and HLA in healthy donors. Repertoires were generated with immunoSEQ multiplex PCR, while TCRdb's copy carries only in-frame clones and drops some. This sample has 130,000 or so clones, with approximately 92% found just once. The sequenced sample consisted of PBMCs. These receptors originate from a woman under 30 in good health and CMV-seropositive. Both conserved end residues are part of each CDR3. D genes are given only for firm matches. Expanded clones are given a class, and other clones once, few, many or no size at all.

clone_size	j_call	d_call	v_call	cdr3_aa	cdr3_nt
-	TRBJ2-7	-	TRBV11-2	CASSLESTGYYEQYF	TGTGCCAGCAGCCTGGAGTCCACGGGTTACTACGAGCAGTACTTC
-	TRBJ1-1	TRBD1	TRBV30	CAWTDRGDTEAFF	TGTGCCTGGACTGACAGGGGGGACACTGAAGCTTTCTTT
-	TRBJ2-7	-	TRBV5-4	CASSLVGGASSYEQYF	TGTGCCAGCAGCTTGGTGGGGGGGGCGAGCTCCTACGAGCAGTACTTC
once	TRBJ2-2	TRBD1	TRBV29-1	CSVLRDRGLNTGELFF	TGCAGCGTGCTCCGGGACAGGGGGCTAAACACCGGGGAGCTGTTTTTT
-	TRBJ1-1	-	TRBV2	CASSYRHSEAFF	TGTGCCAGCAGTTACAGGCACTCTGAAGCTTTCTTT
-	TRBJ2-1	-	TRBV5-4	CASSLVGSSYNEQFF	TGTGCCAGCAGCTTGGTGGGGAGCTCCTACAATGAGCAGTTCTTC
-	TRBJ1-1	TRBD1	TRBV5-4	CASTPLGGTGVEAFF	TGTGCCAGCACACCGTTGGGAGGGACAGGGGTTGAAGCTTTCTTT
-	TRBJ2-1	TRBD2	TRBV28	CASSPVGGVSYNEQFF	TGTGCCAGCAGCCCCGTGGGAGGGGTGTCCTACAATGAGCAGTTCTTC
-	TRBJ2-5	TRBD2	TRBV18	CASSPPLATSGRQETQYF	TGTGCCAGCTCACCACCGCTTGCGACTAGCGGGAGACAAGAGACCCAGTACTTC
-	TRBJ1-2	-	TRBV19	CASSRRESNYGYTF	TGTGCCAGTAGTCGCCGGGAGTCTAACTATGGCTACACCTTC
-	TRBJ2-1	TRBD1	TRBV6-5	CASGLPGGNEQFF	TGTGCCAGCGGGCTGCCAGGGGGCAATGAGCAGTTCTTC
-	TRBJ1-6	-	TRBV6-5	CATSPREINSPLHF	TGTGCCACCTCCCCCCGGGAGATTAATTCACCCCTCCACTTT
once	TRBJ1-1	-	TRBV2	CASYLESNTEAFF	TGTGCCAGCTACTTAGAGTCGAACACTGAAGCTTTCTTT
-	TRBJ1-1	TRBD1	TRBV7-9	CASSTWGQGIAEAFF	TGTGCCAGCAGCACATGGGGACAGGGGATCGCTGAAGCTTTCTTT
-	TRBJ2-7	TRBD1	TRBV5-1	CASSLGPGGPYEQYF	TGCGCCAGCAGCTTGGGTCCAGGGGGCCCCTACGAGCAGTACTTC
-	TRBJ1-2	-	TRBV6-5	CASSYEGRRNTYTF	TGTGCCAGCAGTTACGAGGGTCGGCGAAACACTTACACCTTC
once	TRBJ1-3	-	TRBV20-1	CSIIRGNTIYF	TGCAGTATTATACGGGGAAACACCATATATTTT
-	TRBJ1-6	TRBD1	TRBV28	CASGTANYNSPLHF	TGTGCCAGCGGGACAGCCAACTATAATTCACCCCTCCACTTT
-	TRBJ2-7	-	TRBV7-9	CASSSKPRRNYEQYF	TGTGCCAGCAGCTCAAAGCCTCGGCGGAACTACGAGCAGTACTTC
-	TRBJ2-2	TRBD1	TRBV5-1	CATKTGTNTGELFF	TGCGCCACAAAGACAGGGACGAACACCGGGGAGCTGTTTTTT